The 22 T cell receptor beta chains reported below all come from one sample, sequenced in a study of T-cell reconstitution after alpha-beta-depleted transplantation in children. Unique molecular identifiers were built into the TCRbeta library. TCRdb reanalysed the PCR reads using MiXCR and keeps one entry per CDR3 protein. The sample lists over 300,000 distinct CDR3 sequences; under 13% were seen once. The sample in question was PBMCs from the stem cell graft donor, obtained from the stem cell graft. Receptor source: a human donor who donated a stem cell graft to a child with acute lymphoblastic leukemia.

The J gene is TRBJ2-7, the V gene TRBV20-1; D is perhaps TRBD2 (6 bases). The germline gives CDR1 DFQATT, CDR2 SNEGSKA (reference sequence). CDR3 length: 13 amino acids. Trimming left V 4 bases short and J 5 bases short, with 15 bases between. The CDR3 region is CSANRLAKDEQYF. For the CDR3, the DNA is TGCAGTGCTAACCGTCTAGCGAAAGACGAGCAGTACTTC.

The rearrangement links TRBV20-1 to TRBJ2-7, with 9 bases that match TRBD1. The germline V gene has CDR1 DFQATT and CDR2 SNEGSKA (reference sequence). The CDR3 sequence is 15 residues long. The ends lost 3 bases at V and 3 bases at J; junction bases unmatched: 9. CDR3 in amino acids: CSASDETGGIYEQYF. CDR3 sequence (DNA): TGCAGTGCTAGCGACGAGACAGGGGGAATCTACGAGCAGTACTTC.

Ten or more counts support this clonotype. This chain links TRBV5-5 with TRBJ2-1; 9 positions match TRBD1. This CDR3 region has 15 residues. V dropped 2 bases and J dropped 3; count of bases not matched to a gene: 3. The germline V gene encodes CDR1 SGHKS and CDR2 YYEKEE (reference sequence). As DNA, the CDR3 is TGTGCCAGCAGCTTATGGGACAGGGACTACAATGAGCAGTTCTTC. This gives the protein CASSLWDRDYNEQFF. The variable domain in full, with the rest retrieved from reference TRBV5-5 and TRBJ2-1, is DAGVTQSPTHLIKTRGQQVTLRCSPISGHKSVSWYQQVLGQGPQFIFQYYEKEERGRGNFPDRFSARQFPNYSSELNVNALLLGDSALYLCASSLWDRDYNEQFFGPGTRLTVL.

This sequence joins TRBV20-1 and TRBJ2-1; 8 bases line up with TRBD2. The CDR3 has 11 residues. Losses at the gene ends were 3 bases for V and 15 bases for J; bases not matched to a gene: 7. Germline lookup yields CDR1 DFQATT and CDR2 SNEGSKA (reference sequence). The CDR3 region has the DNA TGCAGTGCTAGCGACGGGAGGGCTCCGTTCTTC. Its protein is CSASDGRAPFF.

The table lists this clonotype with a few counts. The gene calls are TRBV5-1 and TRBJ2-3; 15 nucleotides agree with TRBD2. V dropped 0 bases and J dropped 1; count of bases not matched to a gene: 3. The length of the CDR3 is 18 residues. The germline CDR1 and CDR2 sequences are SGHRS and YFSETQ. CDR3 in amino acids: CASSLGTSGRAGTDTQYF. CDR3 coding DNA: TGCGCCAGCAGCTTGGGGACTAGCGGGAGGGCCGGCACAGATACGCAGTATTTT.

The table lists this clonotype with a count of one. A much larger clone lies one base from this, so it may be a read error. The chain links TRBV7-3 to TRBJ2-1, with 8 bases that match TRBD2. CDR1 SGHTA and CDR2 FQGTGA come from the germline V gene. There are 14 residues in the CDR3. The CDR3 coding sequence is TGTGCCGGCAGCTCACCGGGACTAGGGAATGAGCAGTTCTTC. It specifies CAGSSPGLGNEQFF.

The V and J genes are TRBV15 and TRBJ2-1, with 16 nucleotides matching TRBD2. The CDR3 covers 19 residues. With 4 bases clipped from V and 3 bases from J, the junction kept 9 bases outside the gene matches. Germline V gives CDR1 LNHNV, CDR2 YYDKDF (reference sequence). The CDR3 nucleotides are TGTGCCACCAGCACCACCGGGACTAGCGGGAGGGCTTTCTACAATGAGCAGTTCTTC. Protein product: CATSTTGTSGRAFYNEQFF.

The table lists this clonotype with a few counts. The CDR3 loop reads CSARDAMNTGELFF. The CDR3 nucleotides are TGCAGTGCTAGAGATGCCATGAACACCGGGGAGCTGTTTTTT. J is TRBJ2-2 and V is TRBV20-1; the D is unclear. The germline V gene has CDR1 DFQATT and CDR2 SNEGSKA (reference sequence). CDR3 length: 14 residues. V was trimmed by 0 bases and J by 1 base, leaving 6 bases between them.

This clonotype was detected many times. The J gene is TRBJ2-6, the V gene TRBV27, with 7 nucleotides matching TRBD2. Germline trimming cut 3 bases from V and 2 bases from J; bases unmatched to any gene: 19. The CDR3 spans 21 residues. Germline CDR1 is MNHEY and CDR2 is SMNVEV (reference sequence). The CDR3 reads CASSFFPNRQGGTTGANVLTF. The DNA for the CDR3 is TGTGCCAGCAGTTTTTTTCCAAACCGGCAGGGAGGGACTACTGGGGCCAACGTCCTGACTTTC.

This clonotype was seen a few times. The gene calls are TRBV6-2 or TRBV6-3 and TRBJ1-1, with a possible D match to TRBD1 (6 bases). This CDR3 comprises 14 residues. The germline V gene encodes CDR1 MNHEY and CDR2 SVGEGT. The V and J ends lost 6 bases and 0 bases respectively, with 11 bases between them. The CDR3 reads CASRPGAMNTEAFF. CDR3 DNA sequence: TGTGCCAGCAGACCAGGGGCGATGAACACTGAAGCTTTCTTT.

The J gene is TRBJ2-5, the V gene TRBV18; the D is unclear. With 3 bases removed from V and 2 bases from J, the gap between germline ends came to 10 bases. This CDR3 has 14 residues. CDR1 and CDR2 from the germline V gene are KGHSH and LQKENI. CDR3: CASSPLDKQETQYF. CDR3 nucleotide sequence: TGTGCCAGCTCACCCCTTGACAAACAAGAGACCCAGTACTTC.

There are many counts of this clonotype. The genes are TRBV2 and TRBJ2-7, with TRBD2 identical over 12 bases. The CDR3 extends over 15 amino acids. The V segment lost 7 bases and the J segment 0 bases; nucleotides outside the gene matches: 4. Germline CDR1 reads SNHLY; CDR2 reads FYNNEI. The CDR3 loop reads CASKPTSGSSYEQYF. The CDR3 DNA is TGTGCCAGCAAACCGACTAGCGGGAGCTCCTACGAGCAGTACTTC. The variable domain in full, with the rest retrieved from reference TRBV2 and TRBJ2-7, is EPEVTQTPSHQVTQMGQEVILRCVPISNHLYFYWYRQILGQKVEFLVSFYNNEISEKSEIFDDQFSVERPDGSNFTLKIRSTKLEDSAMYFCASKPTSGSSYEQYFGPGTRLTVT.

This clonotype showed up many times. This chain links TRBV3-1 with TRBJ2-5, with D possibly TRBD1 on 5 matching bases. V was trimmed by 0 bases and J by 4 bases, leaving 15 bases between them. The CDR3 is 16 residues long. Germline V CDR1 and CDR2: LGHDT, YNNKEL (reference sequence). CDR3 nucleotide sequence: TGTGCCAGCAGCCAAGATTGGGGCAGGGTTGGAGAGACCCAGTACTTC. Its translation is CASSQDWGRVGETQYF.

This clonotype occurred many times. The rearrangement links TRBV15 to TRBJ2-5; perhaps D is TRBD1 or TRBD2 (6 bases each). This CDR3 has 15 residues. V was cut by 0 bases and J by 1 base, with 9 bases left in between. Germline V gene data show CDR1 as LNHNV and CDR2 as YYDKDF (reference sequence). The CDR3 loop is CATSREGGSQETQYF. The CDR3 DNA sequence: TGTGCCACCAGCAGAGAAGGGGGGAGCCAAGAGACCCAGTACTTC.

This clonotype has only one observation. This sequence joins TRBV5-1 and TRBJ1-4, with D unclear. V was pared by 3 bases and J by 8 bases, with 17 bases between. This CDR3 region has 15 residues. Looked up from germline, CDR1 is SGHRS and CDR2 is YFSETQ. The DNA for the CDR3 is TGCGCCAGCAGCTATAGGCCCGGGCCGGAAGAAAAACTGTTTTTT. Protein product: CASSYRPGPEEKLFF.

This clonotype has more than one count but fewer than ten. The chain carries TRBV5-1 and TRBJ2-7; no clear D. Trimming cost V 4 bases and J 5 bases, with 13 bases left between them. Germline V gene sequence: CDR1 SGHRS, CDR2 YFSETQ. The CDR3 is 13 amino acids. CDR3 region: CASSPLTLDEQYF. The CDR3 DNA reads TGCGCCAGCAGCCCCCTTACACTCGACGAGCAGTACTTC.

A few counts support this clonotype. The chain has TRBV27 and TRBJ2-7; D not resolved. V lost 5 bases, J lost 3 bases, and 11 bases lay in between. CDR1 is MNHEY and CDR2 is SMNVEV in the germline V gene (reference sequence). The CDR3 contains 13 residues. The CDR3 spells CASSHGQNYEQYF. DNA for the CDR3: TGTGCCAGCAGTCACGGGCAGAACTACGAGCAGTACTTC.

This clonotype has ten or more counts. The rearrangement uses TRBV7-2 and TRBJ2-7, with a possible D match to TRBD2 (5 bases). CDR1 SGHTA and CDR2 FQGNSA come from the germline V gene. CDR3 length: 13 residues. Trimming took off 1 base at V and 7 bases at J, with 11 bases between the two ends. The CDR3 DNA reads TGTGCCAGCAGCTTAGTATCCCGGGGAGAGCAGTACTTC. Translating gives CASSLVSRGEQYF.

This clonotype was recorded a few times. The CDR3 is CASLGGSYEQYF. CDR3 sequence (DNA): TGTGCCAGCCTGGGGGGTTCCTACGAGCAGTACTTC. The rearrangement links TRBV10-3 to TRBJ2-7; tentatively, D is TRBD2 (6 bases). This CDR3 contains 12 residues. Trimming stripped 10 bases from V and 1 base from J, with 11 bases between. Germline V gene lookup returns CDR1 ENHRY and CDR2 SYGVKD.

To note about this clonotype: Possible read error: a much larger clone is one base away. This CDR3 is missing its conserved last phenylalanine or tryptophan, likely due to a read error. The genes are TRBV20-1 and TRBJ1-6; TRBD1 agrees at 7 bases. J gave up 9 bases and V 1 base, and 6 bases lay outside the gene matches. The CDR3 runs 14 residues. Germline assignment: CDR1 DFQATT and CDR2 SNEGSKA (reference sequence). The CDR3 is CSARAGGEGSPLHI. The CDR3 bases are TGCAGTGCTAGAGCAGGGGGAGAGGGTTCACCCCTCCACATT.

This clonotype was counted a few times. This rearrangement joins TRBV7-9 to TRBJ2-7, with 12 bases aligning to TRBD2. The CDR3 sequence is 15 residues long. J lost 3 bases, V lost 4 bases, and 4 bases had no gene match. Germline assignment: CDR1 SEHNR and CDR2 FQNEAQ (reference sequence). The chain's CDR3 is CASSSGTSGYYEQYF. CDR3 nucleotide sequence: TGTGCCAGCAGCTCCGGGACTAGCGGGTACTACGAGCAGTACTTC.

The chain carries TRBV7-9 and TRBJ1-2; no clear D gene. The CDR3 has 17 amino acids. Trimming took 1 base from V and 4 from J, leaving 19 bases between them. Germline CDR1 and CDR2: SEHNR and FQNEAQ (reference sequence). This chain's CDR3 is CASSLEGGAEILYGYTF. DNA of the CDR3: TGTGCCAGCAGCTTAGAGGGAGGCGCAGAGATCCTCTATGGCTACACCTTC. Drawing the rest from reference TRBV7-9 and TRBJ1-2, the complete variable domain is DTGVSQNPRHKITKRGQNVTFRCDPISEHNRLYWYRQTLGQGPEFLTYFQNEAQLEKSRLLSDRFSAERPKGSFSTLEIQRTEQGDSAMYLCASSLEGGAEILYGYTFGSGTRLTVV.